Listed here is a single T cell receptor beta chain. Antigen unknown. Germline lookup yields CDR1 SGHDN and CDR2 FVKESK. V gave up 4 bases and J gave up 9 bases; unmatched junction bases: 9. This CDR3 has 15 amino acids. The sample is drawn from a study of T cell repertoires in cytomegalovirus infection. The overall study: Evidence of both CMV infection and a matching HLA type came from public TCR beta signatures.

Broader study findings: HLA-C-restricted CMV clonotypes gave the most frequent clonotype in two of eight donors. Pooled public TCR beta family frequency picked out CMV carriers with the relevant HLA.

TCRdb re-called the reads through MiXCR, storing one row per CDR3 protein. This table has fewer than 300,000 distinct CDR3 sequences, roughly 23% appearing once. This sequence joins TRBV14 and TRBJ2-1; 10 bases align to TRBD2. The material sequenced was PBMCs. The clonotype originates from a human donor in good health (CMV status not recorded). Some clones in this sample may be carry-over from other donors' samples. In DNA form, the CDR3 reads TGTGCCAGCAGCCCTACTAGCGGGATAGGAGGTGAGCAGTTCTTC. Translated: CASSPTSGIGGEQFF.